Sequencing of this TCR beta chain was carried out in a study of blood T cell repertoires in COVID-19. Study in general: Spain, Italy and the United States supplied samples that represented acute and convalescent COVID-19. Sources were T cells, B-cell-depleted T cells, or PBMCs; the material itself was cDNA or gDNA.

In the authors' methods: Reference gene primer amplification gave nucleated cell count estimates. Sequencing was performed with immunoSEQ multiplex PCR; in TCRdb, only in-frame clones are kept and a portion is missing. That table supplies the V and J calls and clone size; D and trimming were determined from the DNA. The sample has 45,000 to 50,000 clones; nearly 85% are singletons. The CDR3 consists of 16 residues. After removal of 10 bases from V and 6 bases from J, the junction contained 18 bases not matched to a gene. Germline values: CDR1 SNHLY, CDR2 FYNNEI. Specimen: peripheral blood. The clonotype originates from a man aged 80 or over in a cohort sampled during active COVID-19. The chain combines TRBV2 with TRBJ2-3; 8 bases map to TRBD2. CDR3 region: CANSPGLVTPRDTQYF. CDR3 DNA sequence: TGTGCCAATTCTCCGGGACTAGTAACCCCCCGCGATACGCAGTATTTT.